This TCR beta chain was recovered during a study of blood T cells in healthy people across ages. This clonotype was recorded a few times. Compared with germline, one end of the junction differs, possibly owing to a read error. Combining a sample-barcoded 5' primer with a J-beta primer mix, a second PCR ran for about 7 to 11 cycles. From each sample, at least 3 million paired-end reads containing CDR3 were obtained. TCRdb analysed the 5' RACE reads with MiXCR anew, one entry per CDR3 protein. The sample carries approximately 960,000 distinct CDR3 sequences, about 29% recorded once. The CDR3 spans 14 residues. In germline, CDR1 is SSHAT, CDR2 FNYEAQ (reference sequence). The sample was also reused in another study, on T cells of mothers and their children.

The sequencing input was blood. J is TRBJ2-7 and V is TRBV7-7; D is possibly TRBD1 (5 bases). This receptor was identified in a woman aged 40 to 50 in good health. The CDR3 loop is CASSLGEGRYEQYF. The DNA of the CDR3 is TGTGCTAGCAGCTTAGGGGAAGGCCGATACGAGCAGTACTTC.